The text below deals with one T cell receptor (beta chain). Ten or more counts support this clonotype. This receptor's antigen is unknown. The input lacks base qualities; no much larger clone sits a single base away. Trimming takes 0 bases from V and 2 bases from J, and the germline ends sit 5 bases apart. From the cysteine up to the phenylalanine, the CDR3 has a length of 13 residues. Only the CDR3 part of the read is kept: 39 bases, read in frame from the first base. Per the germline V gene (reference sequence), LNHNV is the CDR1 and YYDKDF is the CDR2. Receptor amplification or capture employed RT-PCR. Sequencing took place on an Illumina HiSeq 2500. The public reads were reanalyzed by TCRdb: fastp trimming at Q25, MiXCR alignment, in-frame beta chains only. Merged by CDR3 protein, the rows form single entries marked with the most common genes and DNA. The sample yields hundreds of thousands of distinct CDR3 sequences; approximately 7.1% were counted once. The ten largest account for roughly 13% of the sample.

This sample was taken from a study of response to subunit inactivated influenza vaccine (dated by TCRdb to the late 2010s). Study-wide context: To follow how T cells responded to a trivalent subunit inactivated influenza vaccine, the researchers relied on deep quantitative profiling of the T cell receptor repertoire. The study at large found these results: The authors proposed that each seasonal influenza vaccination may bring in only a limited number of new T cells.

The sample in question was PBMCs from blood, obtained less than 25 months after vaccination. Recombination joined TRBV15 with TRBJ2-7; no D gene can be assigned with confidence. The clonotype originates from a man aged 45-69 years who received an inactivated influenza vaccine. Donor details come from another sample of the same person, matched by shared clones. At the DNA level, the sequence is TGTGCCACCAGCAGAGATACCACCTACGAGCAGTACTTC. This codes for CATSRDTTYEQYF.